This T cell receptor beta chain emerged from a study of T cells in localized non-small cell lung cancer. Points from the study as a whole: Only one tumor region was sequenced, so heterogeneity remains possible. Adjacent uninvolved lung tissue had the highest T cell clonality, exceeding tumor. The appearance of a median around 57 of the top 100 tumor clones was seen in adjacent lung. Longer overall survival was linked to higher blood T cell density.

J gave up 11 bases and V 1 base, and 9 bases lay outside the gene matches. CDR1 SGHDT and CDR2 YYEEEE come from the germline V gene. The CDR3 runs to 15 residues. A remark on this clone: Its cognate antigen is unknown.

Sequencing was performed with immunoSEQ multiplex PCR; in TCRdb, only in-frame clones are kept and a portion is missing. The sample lists tens of thousands of clones, roughly 90% occurring once. The TCR sequence derives from a woman aged 40-69 years with stage I lung adenocarcinoma. The chain has TRBV5-6 and TRBJ1-4; 9 nucleotides agree with TRBD1. The starting material was peripheral blood, obtained before any cancer treatment. The CDR3 here is CASSLSGTGRMKLFF. CDR3 bases: TGTGCCAGCAGCTTGTCCGGGACAGGGAGGATGAAACTGTTTTTT.